A single sample is the source of the 30 T cell receptor beta chains below, sequenced in a study of OX40 agonist ivuxolimab in advanced cancers. Method: immunoSEQ multiplex PCR; TCRdb's copy keeps in-frame clones and lacks some. The sample includes some 94,000 clones, around 95% of them seen just once. Material: CD4+ or CD8+ T cells sorted from blood, obtained in a trial of the OX40 agonist ivuxolimab. All receptors come from an adult with an advanced solid tumor such as melanoma, head and neck, liver or kidney cancer.

This sequence joins TRBV5-6 and TRBJ2-7; D gene uncertain. This CDR3 region has 13 residues. The germline V gene encodes CDR1 SGHDT and CDR2 YYEEEE. V dropped 0 bases and J dropped 3 bases, with 7 bases sitting between them. CDR3 sequence: CASSLDRDYEQYF. In DNA form, the CDR3 reads TGTGCCAGCAGCTTGGACAGAGACTACGAGCAGTACTTC.

This chain joins TRBV7-3 and TRBJ1-1, with TRBD1 matching 7 bases. The V gene end was trimmed by 0 bases and the J gene end by 5 bases; junction bases not matched to a gene: 3. In germline, CDR1 is SGHTA, CDR2 FQGTGA. The CDR3 is 14 residues long. CDR3 DNA sequence: TGTGCCAGCAGCTTAACTTCACAGGGGACTGAAGCTTTCTTT. This gives the protein CASSLTSQGTEAFF.

The genes are TRBV5-4 and TRBJ2-7, with D maybe TRBD1 (5 bases). Germline V CDR1 and CDR2: SGHNT, YYREEE (reference sequence). Trimming stripped 2 bases from V and 6 bases from J, with 18 bases between. There are 15 residues in the CDR3. The CDR3 sequence: CASSFWQGVVSEQYF. CDR3 DNA: TGTGCCAGCAGCTTTTGGCAGGGTGTTGTCTCCGAGCAGTACTTC.

This clone was seen once. CDR3 loop: CASSDLETDTQYF. CDR3 DNA sequence: TGTGCCAGCAGTGATCTCGAGACAGATACGCAGTATTTT. V and J are TRBV25-1 and TRBJ2-3; D remains unclear. There are 13 residues in the CDR3. Trimming took off 3 bases at V and 3 bases at J, with 7 bases between the two ends. Germline V CDR1 and CDR2: MGHDK, SYGVNS. Full variable domain (missing parts from reference TRBV25-1 and TRBJ2-3): EADIYQTPRYLVIGTGKKITLECSQTMGHDKMYWYQQDPGMELHLIHYSYGVNSTEKGDLSSESTVSRIRTEHFPLTLESARPSHTSQYLCASSDLETDTQYFGPGTRLTVL.

The genes are TRBV19 and TRBJ1-3, with D perhaps matching TRBD1 (5 bases). Germline V CDR1 and CDR2: LNHDA, SQIVND (reference sequence). The germline V and J ends were trimmed by 6 bases and 2 bases, with 8 bases remaining between them. CDR3 length equals 13 residues. The CDR3 DNA reads as TGTGCCAGTAGCAGGGACGCTGGAAACACCATATATTTT. Translated, it gives CASSRDAGNTIYF.

The DNA for the CDR3 is TGTGCCAGCGGTTTGGGGCGCGCTGGGGCCAACGTCCTGACTTTC. Translating it yields CASGLGRAGANVLTF. This chain connects TRBV6-5 to TRBJ2-6; the D gene is possibly TRBD1 (5 bases). Germline V CDR1 and CDR2: MNHEY, SVGAGI. The V and J ends lost 8 bases and 2 bases respectively, with 13 bases between them. The CDR3 contains 15 residues.

In this sample, this clone turned up once. This sequence joins TRBV7-2 and TRBJ2-7; 8 positions agree with TRBD2. The CDR3 has 15 amino acids. After removal of 2 bases from V and 1 base from J, the junction contained 4 bases not matched to a gene. The V gene's germline CDR1 is SGHTA and CDR2 FQGNSA. CDR3 sequence reads: CASSLYSGDSYEQYF. DNA of the CDR3: TGTGCCAGCAGCTTATATAGCGGGGATTCCTACGAGCAGTACTTC.

The chain recombines TRBV2 with TRBJ1-1; D remains ambiguous. Germline V gene data show CDR1 as SNHLY and CDR2 as FYNNEI. The ends were cut back, 3 bases at V and 1 base at J, with 15 bases in the middle. CDR3 length: 16 residues. CDR3 nucleotides: TGTGCCAGCAGTGACGACACGGAGAACAGGAACACTGAAGCTTTCTTT. Translation gives CASSDDTENRNTEAFF.

The chain joins TRBV4-1 to TRBJ2-7; 8 bases fit TRBD2. Germline lookup yields CDR1 MGHRA and CDR2 YSYEKL. Losses at the gene ends were 3 bases for V and 4 bases for J; bases not matched to a gene: 11. This CDR3 has 16 residues. The CDR3 coding sequence is TGCGCCAGCAGCCAGGAGGGGATAGCGGGGAGTTACGAGCAGTACTTC. It translates to CASSQEGIAGSYEQYF.

The V gene is TRBV27, the J gene TRBJ2-1; D possibly corresponds to TRBD1 (7 bases). Germline assignment: CDR1 MNHEY and CDR2 SMNVEV (reference sequence). V was cut by 2 bases and J by 2 bases, with 16 bases left in between. CDR3 size: 17 residues. The CDR3: CASSLLAAGGPYNEQFF. The CDR3, as DNA: TGTGCCAGCAGTTTACTGGCGGCAGGGGGGCCCTACAATGAGCAGTTCTTC.

The chain recombines TRBV7-9 with TRBJ2-7; D may correspond to TRBD1 or TRBD2 (5 bases each). Germline CDR1 reads SEHNR; CDR2 reads FQNEAQ (reference sequence). The length of the CDR3 is 14 residues. V was shortened by 5 bases and J by 6 bases, with 17 bases between the two germline ends. CDR3 sequence: CASSQTGRKGEQYF. The CDR3 DNA follows: TGTGCCAGCAGCCAAACGGGACGAAAGGGCGAGCAGTACTTC.

This chain connects TRBV15 to TRBJ1-5; possible D gene TRBD1, 5 bases. The germline V and J ends were trimmed by 5 bases and 5 bases, with 13 bases remaining between them. Germline V lookup: CDR1 LNHNV, CDR2 YYDKDF (reference sequence). The CDR3 covers 14 residues. Here the CDR3 reads CATSFLGADQPQHF. CDR3 bases: TGTGCCACCAGCTTTCTAGGGGCAGATCAGCCCCAGCATTTT.

The chain uses TRBV6-5 and TRBJ2-1, with D maybe TRBD2 (6 bases). The CDR3 contains 14 residues. The germline V and J ends were trimmed by 5 bases and 6 bases, with 14 bases remaining between them. Per the germline V gene, CDR1 is MNHEY and CDR2 is SVGAGI. This chain's CDR3 is CASSTLAGFNEQFF. CDR3 DNA: TGTGCCAGCAGTACCCTGGCGGGATTCAATGAGCAGTTCTTC.

As DNA, the CDR3 is TGTGCCAGCAGCTTAGGGAATAGCTTCCAGCATTTT. This translates into CASSLGNSFQHF. The chain links TRBV7-9 to TRBJ1-5; D unclear. There are 12 residues in the CDR3. Trimming left V 1 base short and J 12 bases short, with 10 bases between. CDR1 and CDR2 from the germline V gene are SEHNR and FQNEAQ (reference sequence).

The V call is TRBV27, the J call TRBJ2-3; 11 positions match TRBD2. V trimming: 3 bases; J trimming: 0 bases; junction bases outside the gene matches: 5. The germline gives CDR1 MNHEY, CDR2 SMNVEV (reference sequence). The CDR3 has 17 residues. The CDR3 reads CASSFPSSGGSTDTQYF. CDR3 coding DNA: TGTGCCAGCAGTTTCCCATCTAGCGGGGGGAGCACAGATACGCAGTATTTT.

This chain links TRBV19 with TRBJ2-7, with D unresolved. CDR1 LNHDA and CDR2 SQIVND come from the germline V gene (reference sequence). The CDR3 is 14 amino acids. V was trimmed by 5 bases and J by 5 bases, leaving 16 bases between them. CDR3 nucleotides: TGTGCCAGTAGTCCTACCGAGAGCCCGGACGAGCAGTACTTC. Protein sequence: CASSPTESPDEQYF. Complete variable domain (other parts from reference TRBV19 and TRBJ2-7): DGGITQSPKYLFRKEGQNVTLSCEQNLNHDAMYWYRQDPGQGLRLIYYSQIVNDFQKGDIAEGYSVSREKKESFPLTVTSAQKNPTAFYLCASSPTESPDEQYFGPGTRLTVT.

The rearrangement uses TRBV18 and TRBJ1-6; D uncertain. The germline CDR1 and CDR2 sequences are KGHSH and LQKENI. The CDR3 length is 15 residues. V was cut by 2 bases and J by 8 bases, with 13 bases left in between. CDR3 in amino acids: CASSPVVSVDSPLHF. The CDR3 bases are TGTGCCAGCTCACCAGTGGTTTCGGTAGATTCACCCCTCCACTTT.

V usage is TRBV27 and J usage is TRBJ2-6, with D perhaps TRBD2 (5 bases). CDR3 length: 15 residues. Germline loops: CDR1 MNHEY, CDR2 SMNVEV (reference sequence). The V gene lost 4 bases and the J gene lost 0 bases, with 7 bases spanning the gap. This CDR3 is CASSSGISGANVLTF. As DNA, the CDR3 is TGTGCCAGCAGTTCCGGGATCTCTGGGGCCAACGTCCTGACTTTC.

The rearrangement joins TRBV2 to TRBJ2-3, with D tentatively TRBD2 (6 bases). Between the trimmed V and J ends, which lost 4 bases and 1 base, there was a span of 9 bases. The CDR3 length is 14 residues. Germline loops: CDR1 SNHLY, CDR2 FYNNEI. DNA of the CDR3: TGTGCCAGCAGTGCACTAGCCCGCACAGATACGCAGTATTTT. This sequence encodes CASSALARTDTQYF.

V usage is TRBV7-3 and J usage is TRBJ1-3; D remains ambiguous. Germline V gene data show CDR1 as SGHTA and CDR2 as FQGTGA. This CDR3 contains 16 residues. V lost 3 bases, J lost 0 bases, and 12 bases lay in between. The CDR3 bases are TGTGCCAGCAGCTTCTCGACGGATGTCTCTGGAAACACCATATATTTT. Translated: CASSFSTDVSGNTIYF.

The V call is TRBV7-6, the J call TRBJ1-2; D might be TRBD1 (5 bases). Germline V gives CDR1 SGHVS, CDR2 FNYEAQ. CDR3 length: 13 amino acids. The ends were cut back, 0 bases at V and 9 bases at J, with 11 bases in the middle. CDR3 bases: TGTGCCAGCAGCTTAGCCGGGACCCCTAGCTACACCTTC. This translates into CASSLAGTPSYTF.

The chain links TRBV5-6 to TRBJ2-7; D call uncertain. The germline V and J ends were trimmed by 2 bases and 5 bases, with 5 bases remaining between them. Looked up from germline, CDR1 is SGHDT and CDR2 is YYEEEE. This CDR3 contains 11 residues. The CDR3 here is CASSFGHEQYF. The CDR3 bases are TGTGCCAGCAGCTTTGGCCACGAGCAGTACTTC.

V and J are TRBV7-9 and TRBJ2-6; D unclear. The CDR3 is made up of 19 amino acids. The V gene's germline CDR1 is SEHNR and CDR2 FQNEAQ (reference sequence). V lost 1 base to trimming and J lost 0 bases, with 16 bases between them. The CDR3 loop reads CASSLEKGAPLSGANVLTF. Written as DNA, the CDR3 is TGTGCCAGCAGCTTAGAAAAGGGTGCCCCACTCTCTGGGGCCAACGTCCTGACTTTC.

The chain employs TRBV11-3 and TRBJ2-1, with 9 positions matching TRBD1. CDR1 and CDR2 from the germline V gene are SGHNT and YENEEA. The V gene end was trimmed by 7 bases and the J gene end by 9 bases; junction bases not matched to a gene: 4. The CDR3 length is 12 residues. The CDR3 sequence: CASTDRGFEQFF. The DNA for the CDR3 is TGTGCCAGCACCGACAGGGGGTTTGAGCAGTTCTTC.

The V call is TRBV7-9, the J call TRBJ1-2; D is possibly TRBD1 (5 bases). Trimming cost V 8 bases and J 5 bases, with 15 bases left between them. The CDR3 length is 13 residues. Germline CDR1 reads SEHNR; CDR2 reads FQNEAQ (reference sequence). CDR3 amino acids: CASSGTDKYGYTF. CDR3 in DNA: TGTGCCAGCTCAGGGACGGACAAATATGGCTACACCTTC.

The J gene is TRBJ2-7, the V gene TRBV27; the D gene is possibly TRBD2 (5 bases). V was cut by 2 bases and J by 0 bases, with 8 bases left in between. CDR3 size: 14 residues. Germline V gene sequence: CDR1 MNHEY, CDR2 SMNVEV (reference sequence). CDR3 protein: CASSLAGSSYEQYF. The CDR3 coding sequence is TGTGCCAGCAGTTTAGCGGGCTCCTCCTACGAGCAGTACTTC.

The chain employs TRBV19 and TRBJ1-4; 7 bases are shared with TRBD1. Germline V gene sequence: CDR1 LNHDA, CDR2 SQIVND (reference sequence). The CDR3 length is 15 residues. Trimming removed 5 bases from V and 10 bases from J; junction bases left unmatched: 13. The CDR3 is CASSYSRDSRGKLFF. The CDR3 DNA sequence: TGTGCCAGTAGTTACTCCCGGGACAGTCGGGGAAAACTGTTTTTT.

The chain joins TRBV18 to TRBJ2-7, with D possibly being TRBD1 (5 bases). CDR3 length: 13 amino acids. Germline V lookup: CDR1 KGHSH, CDR2 LQKENI. Trimming took 3 bases from V and 1 from J, leaving 7 bases between them. For the CDR3, the DNA is TGTGCCAGCTCACCGACAGTATCCTACGAGCAGTACTTC. Translated: CASSPTVSYEQYF.

This sequence joins TRBV28 and TRBJ2-5, with 8 bases that match TRBD2. In germline, CDR1 is MDHEN, CDR2 SYDVKM. This CDR3 region has 15 residues. V lost 6 bases, J lost 7 bases, and 13 bases stayed unmatched. CDR3 bases: TGTGCCAGCAGCCGCCGCGAGCGGGGGCATGGGACCCAGTACTTC. Its protein product is CASSRRERGHGTQYF. Together with reference TRBV28 and TRBJ2-5, the CDR3 gives the full variable domain: DVKVTQSSRYLVKRTGEKVFLECVQDMDHENMFWYRQDPGLGLRLIYFSYDVKMKEKGDIPEGYSVSREKKERFSLILESASTNQTSMYLCASSRRERGHGTQYFGPGTRLLVL.

The chain employs TRBV19 and TRBJ2-7; 11 nucleotides line up with TRBD1. Germline V CDR1 and CDR2: LNHDA, SQIVND (reference sequence). This CDR3 has 14 residues. Trimming at V came to 4 bases and at J to 3 bases, leaving 2 bases not matched to a gene. The CDR3 DNA sequence: TGTGCCAGTAGTACCGGGACAGGGGGCTACGAGCAGTACTTC. This codes for CASSTGTGGYEQYF.